Following are 30 T cell receptor beta chains from one sample sequenced in a study of siplizumab effects on memory and regulatory T cells. Measured with immunoSEQ multiplex PCR; TCRdb has only the in-frame clones, and not every one. Of 62,000 or so clones listed, approximately 87% are singletons. Sequencing input: memory CD4+ T cells sorted from blood. The source is a human donor in good health.

This chain joins TRBV18 and TRBJ2-7; D perhaps matches TRBD2 (5 bases). The CDR3 is 14 amino acids. With 4 bases removed from V and 6 bases from J, the gap between germline ends came to 16 bases. Germline-derived CDR1 and CDR2 are KGHSH and LQKENI. For the CDR3, the DNA is TGTGCCAGCTCACTCACAGACCAAGGAGGCGAGCAGTACTTC. This codes for CASSLTDQGGEQYF.

The chain couples TRBV5-6 to TRBJ2-5, with 12 bases identical to TRBD1. CDR1 and CDR2 (germline): SGHDT, YYEEEE. J lost 5 bases, V lost 4 bases, and 9 bases had no gene match. This CDR3 spans 16 amino acids. This CDR3 reads CASSTERDRGQETQYF. CDR3 nucleotides: TGTGCCAGCAGCACAGAACGGGACAGGGGGCAGGAGACCCAGTACTTC. Full variable domain (remainder filled in from reference TRBV5-6 and TRBJ2-5): DAGVTQSPTHLIKTRGQQVTLRCSPKSGHDTVSWYQQALGQGPQFIFQYYEEEERQRGNFPDRFSGHQFPNYSSELNVNALLLGDSALYLCASSTERDRGQETQYFGPGTRLLVL.

This chain uses TRBV2 with TRBJ2-2; 10 nucleotides match TRBD1. This CDR3 is built from 16 residues. Per the germline V gene, CDR1 is SNHLY and CDR2 is FYNNEI. V was clipped by 7 bases and J by 7 bases; unmatched bases: 12. This chain's CDR3 is CASTKPGTGEIGELFF. Here the CDR3 DNA reads TGTGCCAGCACCAAACCAGGGACAGGGGAGATCGGGGAGCTGTTTTTT.

This clone was counted once. The genes are TRBV10-3 and TRBJ1-2, with D maybe TRBD1 (6 bases). The CDR3 extends over 14 amino acids. Looked up from germline, CDR1 is ENHRY and CDR2 is SYGVKD. V was pared by 7 bases and J by 0 bases, with 12 bases between. The CDR3 DNA is TGTGCCATCAAAGAGGGGGTATCTAACTATGGCTACACCTTC. The encoded protein is CAIKEGVSNYGYTF.

The chain combines TRBV9 with TRBJ1-4, with D possibly being TRBD1 (5 bases). CDR1 SGDLS and CDR2 YYNGEE come from the germline V gene. Deletions cut 4 bases from V and 7 bases from J, with 14 bases between. The CDR3 spans 14 residues. The CDR3 nucleotides read TGTGCCAGCAGCTGGGACTTCAAGAGTGAAAAACTGTTTTTT. As protein: CASSWDFKSEKLFF.

The CDR3 here is CASSLGLAARRDEQYF. DNA of the CDR3: TGCGCCAGCAGCTTGGGTTTGGCCGCTCGGCGGGACGAGCAGTACTTC. The J gene is TRBJ2-7, the V gene TRBV5-1; D perhaps matches TRBD2 (5 bases). The CDR3 totals 16 residues. Germline V gene sequence: CDR1 SGHRS, CDR2 YFSETQ. Between the trimmed V and J ends, which lost 0 bases and 5 bases, there was a span of 18 bases.

This clone was picked up one time. The rearrangement uses TRBV27 and TRBJ2-7; 9 bases map to TRBD2. Germline V lookup: CDR1 MNHEY, CDR2 SMNVEV (reference sequence). J was trimmed by 2 bases and V by 6 bases; bases with no gene match: 8. This CDR3 region has 15 residues. CDR3 residues: CASRLGTSPTYEQYF. The CDR3, as DNA: TGTGCCAGCAGGCTCGGGACTAGCCCAACCTACGAGCAGTACTTC.

This clone was observed a single time. The V and J genes are TRBV7-2 and TRBJ1-4, with TRBD1 matching over 9 bases. Germline assignment: CDR1 SGHTA and CDR2 FQGNSA. V lost 0 bases, J lost 5 bases, and 7 bases stayed unmatched. The CDR3 sequence is 17 residues long. The chain's CDR3 is CASSLAIDRGMNEKLFF. CDR3 nucleotides: TGTGCCAGCAGCTTAGCCATAGACAGGGGGATGAATGAAAAACTGTTTTTT.

This clone turned up a few times. The chain links TRBV7-9 to TRBJ2-7, with D possibly matching TRBD1 (6 bases). The CDR3 extends over 14 amino acids. V was trimmed by 3 bases and J by 2 bases, leaving 11 bases between them. Per the germline V gene, CDR1 is SEHNR and CDR2 is FQNEAQ (reference sequence). The CDR3 DNA sequence: TGTGCCAGCAGCTTCGGCCAGGGGCCCTACGAGCAGTACTTC. Translating it yields CASSFGQGPYEQYF.

The V call is TRBV4-1, the J call TRBJ2-5, with TRBD2 identical over 8 bases. Germline-derived CDR1 and CDR2 are MGHRA and YSYEKL. With 5 bases clipped from V and 5 bases from J, the junction kept 4 bases outside the gene matches. The CDR3 contains 13 residues. This CDR3 is CASSSSGSETQYF. Written as DNA, the CDR3 is TGCGCCAGCAGCTCCAGCGGGAGTGAGACCCAGTACTTC.

The rearrangement joins TRBV27 to TRBJ2-3; weak D call: TRBD2 (6 bases). The CDR3 length is 15 residues. Germline V gives CDR1 MNHEY, CDR2 SMNVEV (reference sequence). The V gene lost 3 bases and the J gene lost 2 bases, with 12 bases spanning the gap. CDR3 protein: CASSFERGITDTQYF. CDR3 in DNA: TGTGCCAGCAGTTTTGAGCGCGGGATCACAGATACGCAGTATTTT.

The chain recombines TRBV11-2 with TRBJ2-1; the D gene could be TRBD1 or TRBD2 (6 bases each). Germline CDR1 reads SGHAT; CDR2 reads FQNNGV. The ends were cut back, 7 bases at V and 2 bases at J, with 18 bases in the middle. The CDR3 runs 16 residues. Here the CDR3 reads CASTPKGGGTYNEQFF. CDR3 DNA: TGTGCCAGCACCCCAAAGGGGGGTGGAACCTACAATGAGCAGTTCTTC.

The CDR3 here is CASSLVADTQYF. In nucleotides, the CDR3 is TGTGCCAGCAGCTTAGTGGCAGATACGCAGTATTTT. The rearrangement joins TRBV7-6 to TRBJ2-3; D gene unclear. V lost 1 base and J lost 4, with 3 bases in between. The CDR3 contains 12 residues. Germline-derived CDR1 and CDR2 are SGHVS and FNYEAQ. The full variable domain, in which reference TRBV7-6 and TRBJ2-3 provide the parts outside the CDR3, is GAGVSQSPRYKVTKRGQDVALRCDPISGHVSLYWYRQALGQGPEFLTYFNYEAQQDKSGLPNDRFSAERPEGSISTLTIQRTEQRDSAMYRCASSLVADTQYFGPGTRLTVL.

This clone was detected once. V is TRBV6-5 and J is TRBJ1-5; a weak D match, TRBD1 (6 bases). The CDR3 is 14 residues long. Looked up from germline, CDR1 is MNHEY and CDR2 is SVGAGI. V lost 2 bases and J 4 bases, leaving 9 bases between the germline ends. Written as DNA, the CDR3 is TGTGCCAGCAGTTACAAGGACAGAAATCAGCCCCAGCATTTT. Translation: CASSYKDRNQPQHF.

The genes are TRBV4-1 and TRBJ1-2; 10 positions match TRBD1. The CDR3 runs 15 residues. The V and J ends lost 2 bases and 5 bases, in that order; junction bases with no gene match: 5. CDR1 is MGHRA, CDR2 YSYEKL, per germline. Here the CDR3 reads CASSQPRDRGYGYTF. The DNA of the CDR3 is TGCGCCAGCAGCCAACCCCGGGACAGGGGATATGGCTACACCTTC.

Here the CDR3 reads CASSEHAGGSYEQYF. The CDR3 coding sequence is TGCGCCAGCAGTGAGCATGCGGGAGGGTCCTACGAGCAGTACTTC. V and J are TRBV10-1 and TRBJ2-7, with 9 bases aligning to TRBD2. Germline CDR1 reads WNHNN; CDR2 reads SYGVQD (reference sequence). Trimming took 2 bases from V and 1 from J; bases not matched to a gene: 3. The CDR3 covers 15 residues.

The chain links TRBV5-3 to TRBJ2-5; D unresolved. TRBV5-3 is noted as an ORF with a role that remains uncertain. This CDR3 has 12 amino acids. V was cut by 5 bases and J by 0 bases, with 5 bases left in between. The CDR3 nucleotides are TGTGCCAGAAGGGGGTACCAAGAGACCCAGTACTTC. Amino acids: CARRGYQETQYF.

This chain connects TRBV9 to TRBJ2-1, with D uncertain. Per the germline V gene, CDR1 is SGDLS and CDR2 is YYNGEE. Trimming took off 0 bases at V and 6 bases at J, with 7 bases between the two ends. The CDR3 has 13 residues. In DNA, the CDR3 is TGTGCCAGCAGCGTAGGCGAGATCAATGAGCAGTTCTTC. This translates into CASSVGEINEQFF.

The rearrangement joins TRBV2 to TRBJ1-5, with D tentatively TRBD1 (6 bases). There are 16 residues in the CDR3. Trimming took 0 bases from V and 3 from J, leaving 12 bases between them. Germline assignment: CDR1 SNHLY and CDR2 FYNNEI. The CDR3 DNA follows: TGTGCCAGCAGTGAAGCGCGGGGGGCCAACAATCAGCCCCAGCATTTT. Its protein is CASSEARGANNQPQHF.

This chain joins TRBV7-9 and TRBJ1-2, with 7 bases fitting TRBD1. The germline gives CDR1 SEHNR, CDR2 FQNEAQ (reference sequence). V lost 5 bases to trimming and J lost 0 bases; unmatched junction nucleotides: 6. This CDR3 has 15 residues. CDR3 nucleotide sequence: TGTGCCAGCAGCATCCGGGACAGCCCTAACTATGGCTACACCTTC. Protein: CASSIRDSPNYGYTF. Drawing the rest from reference TRBV7-9 and TRBJ1-2, the complete variable domain is DTGVSQNPRHKITKRGQNVTFRCDPISEHNRLYWYRQTLGQGPEFLTYFQNEAQLEKSRLLSDRFSAERPKGSFSTLEIQRTEQGDSAMYLCASSIRDSPNYGYTFGSGTRLTVV.

This clone appeared a single time. The chain joins TRBV6-6 to TRBJ2-3; D remains unclear. The CDR3 extends over 14 amino acids. Looked up from germline, CDR1 is MNHNY and CDR2 is SVGAGI (reference sequence). Deletions cut 3 bases from V and 3 bases from J, with 10 bases between. The CDR3 loop is CASSYTLATDTQYF. CDR3 DNA sequence: TGTGCCAGCAGTTATACTCTTGCTACAGATACGCAGTATTTT.

The chain combines TRBV10-1 with TRBJ2-5, with D perhaps assigned TRBD1 or TRBD2 (5 bases each). The DNA end favors TRBJ2-7, so the J call may be wrong. Germline assignment: CDR1 WNHNN and CDR2 SYGVQD (reference sequence). The length of the CDR3 is 13 residues. This CDR3 reads CASSEQPRGEQYF. The DNA for the CDR3 is TGCGCCAGCAGTGAACAACCGAGGGGCGAGCAGTACTTC.

The gene calls are TRBV14 and TRBJ2-6; the D call may be TRBD1 or TRBD2 (6 bases each). Germline CDR1 SGHDN, CDR2 FVKESK. The CDR3 runs 17 residues. V was cut by 2 bases and J by 3 bases, with 14 bases left in between. The CDR3 region has the DNA TGTGCCAGCAGCCAACGTTCGGGGGCAAATGGGGCCAACGTCCTGACTTTC. As protein: CASSQRSGANGANVLTF.

The CDR3 loop reads CASSYSRLGTEAFF. The CDR3 DNA reads TGTGCCAGCAGTTACTCGAGGCTGGGCACTGAAGCTTTCTTT. The chain links TRBV6-5 to TRBJ1-1; D is unclear. V was trimmed by 0 bases and J by 4 bases, leaving 9 bases between them. Germline V gene data show CDR1 as MNHEY and CDR2 as SVGAGI. The length of the CDR3 is 14 residues.

This chain joins TRBV5-5 and TRBJ2-3; 9 bases align to TRBD1. V trimming: 4 bases; J trimming: 5 bases; junction bases outside the gene matches: 5. The CDR3 is 14 amino acids. Germline loops: CDR1 SGHKS, CDR2 YYEKEE (reference sequence). The CDR3 region is CASSPVTGGDTQYF. The CDR3 nucleotides read TGTGCCAGCAGCCCTGTGACAGGGGGAGATACGCAGTATTTT.

Comments on this clone: In the same sample, other DNA sequences code for this CDR3. The V gene is TRBV7-9, the J gene TRBJ1-5; TRBD1 agrees at 7 bases. CDR3 length: 13 residues. Germline V gene lookup returns CDR1 SEHNR and CDR2 FQNEAQ (reference sequence). V was clipped by 5 bases and J by 5 bases; unmatched bases: 3. For the CDR3, the DNA is TGTGCCAGCAGCAGCCAGGGGGATCAGCCCCAGCATTTT. Encoded protein: CASSSQGDQPQHF.

In DNA, the CDR3 is TGTGCCAGCAGTGCCCCAGCGACGGATCAGCCCCAGCATTTT. Translated: CASSAPATDQPQHF. The chain recombines TRBV2 with TRBJ1-5; D is unresolved. V dropped 4 bases and J dropped 5 bases, with 12 bases sitting between them. The CDR3 runs 14 residues. Germline CDR1 SNHLY, CDR2 FYNNEI.

This chain joins TRBV7-2 and TRBJ1-1; D is perhaps TRBD1 (5 bases). The CDR3 is 13 amino acids. Germline V lookup: CDR1 SGHTA, CDR2 FQGNSA. Trimming shortened V by 6 bases and J by 1 base, and 9 bases separated the two germline ends. Here the CDR3 reads CASSYQGNTEAFF. Here the CDR3 DNA reads TGTGCCAGCAGTTATCAGGGGAACACTGAAGCTTTCTTT.

Notes on this clone: Germline is not matched at one junction end, which may reflect a read error. This sequence joins TRBV7-7 and TRBJ2-5; D is possibly TRBD2 (6 bases). The CDR3 contains 14 residues. Germline-derived CDR1 and CDR2 are SSHAT and FNYEAQ (reference sequence). CDR3 bases: TGTGCTAGCAGCCGCGGGAACCACCAAGAGACCCAGTACTTC. This gives the protein CASSRGNHQETQYF.

This clone was recorded a few times. The chain is built from TRBV2 and TRBJ2-7; TRBD1 or TRBD2 may be the D gene (5 bases each). Looked up from germline, CDR1 is SNHLY and CDR2 is FYNNEI. V was shortened by 4 bases and J by 2 bases, with 9 bases between the two germline ends. The CDR3 is 13 amino acids. The CDR3: CASSGDGPYEQYF. For the CDR3, the DNA is TGTGCCAGCAGTGGGGACGGACCCTACGAGCAGTACTTC.